These 21 T cell receptor beta chains originate from one sample sequenced in a study of T-cell memory formation after mild COVID-19. TCRdb re-derived calls from the 5' RACE reads in MiXCR, one entry per CDR3 protein. The data contain around 310,000 distinct CDR3 sequences, roughly 13% of them singletons. The specimen was PBMCs or a T cell subset sorted from them (not recorded which). These receptors were collected from a man aged 18 to 29 who had mild COVID-19 (a few samples of this study predate the infection). Cell type and time point are not known.

In its sample, this clonotype was seen a few times. The chain combines TRBV11-2 with TRBJ1-1, with D possibly being TRBD1 (6 bases). The CDR3 spans 13 residues. Trimming removed 8 bases at V and 5 bases at J, with 15 bases between. The V gene's germline CDR1 is SGHAT and CDR2 FQNNGV. The CDR3 loop reads CASPGLGGTEAFF. CDR3 sequence (DNA): TGTGCCAGCCCGGGGTTAGGGGGGACTGAAGCTTTCTTT.

This clonotype was found a few times. This chain joins TRBV4-3 and TRBJ2-5; 8 nucleotides agree with TRBD2. Germline-derived CDR1 and CDR2 are LGHNA and YSLEER. This CDR3 spans 16 amino acids. The V gene end was trimmed by 0 bases and the J gene end by 9 bases; junction bases not matched to a gene: 12. CDR3 loop: CASSQDPRDPRGAQYF. In DNA, the CDR3 is TGCGCCAGCAGCCAAGATCCCCGTGACCCGCGGGGGGCCCAGTACTTC.

The sample holds a few counts of this clonotype. The chain carries TRBV3-1 and TRBJ1-4; 8 bases align to TRBD1. The germline V gene has CDR1 LGHDT and CDR2 YNNKEL (reference sequence). The CDR3 covers 15 residues. V dropped 3 bases and J dropped 7; count of bases not matched to a gene: 7. CDR3 loop: CASSHPGGGGEKLFF. CDR3 nucleotide sequence: TGTGCCAGCAGCCATCCAGGGGGCGGGGGTGAAAAACTGTTTTTT.

The rearrangement joins TRBV5-1 to TRBJ1-2; D not certain. V lost 1 base and J 4 bases, leaving 20 bases between the germline ends. Germline CDR1 SGHRS, CDR2 YFSETQ. The CDR3 consists of 17 residues. The CDR3 loop reads CASSLSLGGTSGYGYTF. The CDR3 DNA follows: TGCGCCAGCAGCTTGTCCCTAGGTGGCACCTCGGGCTATGGCTACACCTTC.

J is TRBJ2-5 and V is TRBV5-1; 12 bases line up with TRBD1. Germline-derived CDR1 and CDR2 are SGHRS and YFSETQ. The CDR3 consists of 16 residues. Trimming at V came to 3 bases and at J to 3 bases, leaving 6 bases not matched to a gene. The CDR3 sequence is CASSWGQGAAKETQYF. The CDR3 nucleotides are TGCGCCAGCAGCTGGGGACAGGGGGCGGCTAAAGAGACCCAGTACTTC. Combining the CDR3 with reference TRBV5-1 and TRBJ2-5 gives the whole variable domain KAGVTQTPRYLIKTRGQQVTLSCSPISGHRSVSWYQQTPGQGLQFLFEYFSETQRNKGNFPGRFSGRQFSNSRSEMNVSTLELGDSALYLCASSWGQGAAKETQYFGPGTRLLVL.

The chain uses TRBV2 and TRBJ2-1; 7 bases fit TRBD1. Germline assignment: CDR1 SNHLY and CDR2 FYNNEI. V was pared by 10 bases and J by 10 bases, with 7 bases of the junction left unmatched. The CDR3 runs to 11 residues. In DNA form, the CDR3 reads TGTGCCACAGAAGTGACAGGGGAGCAGTTCTTC. Amino acids: CATEVTGEQFF.

The sample holds a few counts of this clonotype. CDR3 loop: CASTLDGGRTEAFF. The CDR3 DNA reads TGCGCCAGCACTCTGGACGGGGGTAGGACTGAAGCTTTCTTT. This chain links TRBV5-1 with TRBJ1-1, with a tentative D call TRBD1 (5 bases). The CDR3 has 14 residues. The germline V gene has CDR1 SGHRS and CDR2 YFSETQ. The V and J ends lost 6 bases and 5 bases respectively, with 17 bases between them.

In its sample, this clonotype was seen a few times. The rearrangement links TRBV2 to TRBJ2-3; D is unresolved. CDR3 length: 11 residues. With 11 bases removed from V and 0 bases from J, the gap between germline ends came to 6 bases. Germline-derived CDR1 and CDR2 are SNHLY and FYNNEI. The CDR3 is CAGQSTDTQYF. The CDR3 region has the DNA TGTGCCGGCCAAAGCACAGATACGCAGTATTTT.

The rearrangement links TRBV7-8 to TRBJ2-7, with D tentatively TRBD2 (5 bases). CDR1 and CDR2 from the germline V gene are SGHVS and FQNEAQ. The V end was cut by 1 base, the J end by 3 bases, with 10 bases between. The CDR3 is made up of 14 amino acids. CDR3 protein: CASSLGGISYEQYV. The CDR3 nucleotides read TGTGCCAGCAGCTTAGGAGGGATCAGCTACGAGCAGTACGTC.

This clonotype was seen more than once but under ten times. The chain links TRBV9 to TRBJ2-5; either TRBD1 or TRBD2 may supply D (6 bases each). The length of the CDR3 is 16 residues. Per germline, CDR1 SGDLS and CDR2 YYNGEE. Trimming pared 1 base from V and 0 bases from J, leaving 13 bases between. The CDR3 reads CASSVSGAGYQETQYF. CDR3 coding DNA: TGTGCCAGCAGCGTATCGGGGGCGGGGTACCAAGAGACCCAGTACTTC.

The chain uses TRBV3-1 and TRBJ1-4, with a tentative D call TRBD1 (6 bases). V gave up 4 bases and J gave up 7 bases, with 16 bases separating them. There are 15 residues in the CDR3. Germline V CDR1 and CDR2: LGHDT, YNNKEL (reference sequence). CDR3 amino acids: CASSPRAGAVEKLFF. The CDR3 nucleotides are TGTGCCAGCAGCCCCCGGGCGGGGGCGGTTGAAAAACTGTTTTTT.

This chain connects TRBV19 to TRBJ1-1, with 7 bases matching TRBD1. With 7 bases clipped from V and 4 bases from J, the junction kept 9 bases outside the gene matches. CDR3 length: 14 residues. Germline V gene lookup returns CDR1 LNHDA and CDR2 SQIVND (reference sequence). In DNA, the CDR3 is TGTGCCAGTAATAATTTTAACAGGGGCACTGAAGCTTTCTTT. It encodes CASNNFNRGTEAFF.

This chain joins TRBV20-1 and TRBJ1-1, with D perhaps TRBD1 (5 bases). V was shortened by 6 bases and J by 3 bases, with 20 bases between the two germline ends. The CDR3 is 15 amino acids. CDR1 and CDR2 from the germline V gene are DFQATT and SNEGSKA (reference sequence). This CDR3 is CSARDPRSADTEAFF. The CDR3 region has the DNA TGCAGTGCCCGGGACCCCCGGTCGGCGGACACTGAAGCTTTCTTT.

This clonotype came up a few times. The J gene is TRBJ2-6, the V gene TRBV7-3, with TRBD2 identical over 16 bases. Germline CDR1 reads SGHTA; CDR2 reads FQGTGA. V was clipped by 5 bases and J by 2 bases; unmatched bases: 9. The CDR3 runs 20 residues. CDR3 residues: CASSLPGLAGGPPGANVLTF. The CDR3 coding sequence is TGTGCCAGCAGCCTACCGGGACTAGCGGGGGGGCCTCCTGGGGCCAACGTCCTGACTTTC. Full variable domain (rest looked up from reference TRBV7-3 and TRBJ2-6): GAGVSQTPSNKVTEKGKYVELRCDPISGHTALYWYRQSLGQGPEFLIYFQGTGAADDSGLPNDRFFAVRPEGSVSTLKIQRTERGDSAVYLCASSLPGLAGGPPGANVLTFGAGSRLTVL.

This sequence joins TRBV7-6 and TRBJ2-1, with D perhaps given as TRBD1 or TRBD2 (5 bases each). Germline V CDR1 and CDR2: SGHVS, FNYEAQ. V shed 5 bases and J shed 8 bases, with 16 bases lying between them. The CDR3 has 14 residues. CDR3 protein: CASSRGWGIHEQFF. The CDR3 nucleotides are TGTGCCAGCAGCCGAGGGTGGGGGATCCATGAGCAGTTCTTC.

This clonotype came up many times. The chain has TRBV12-3 or TRBV12-4 and TRBJ2-3; 9 bases agree with TRBD1. The CDR3 totals 15 residues. The V and J ends lost 4 bases and 4 bases, in that order; junction bases with no gene match: 6. In DNA form, the CDR3 reads TGTGCCAGCAGTTCTGGACAGGGGATCGCAGATACGCAGTATTTT. This sequence encodes CASSSGQGIADTQYF.

This clonotype was found a few times. The chain employs TRBV29-1 and TRBJ1-2; the D gene is possibly TRBD1 (5 bases). CDR1 SQVTM and CDR2 ANQGSEA come from the germline V gene. The CDR3 is 12 residues long. V was clipped by 7 bases and J by 4 bases, with 13 bases between them. The CDR3 DNA reads TGCAGCGCCATGACAGACATCTATGGCTACACCTTC. It is translated as CSAMTDIYGYTF.

The chain combines TRBV7-9 with TRBJ2-3, with 7 bases identical to TRBD2. This CDR3 spans 16 amino acids. V lost 5 bases to trimming and J lost 1 base; unmatched junction nucleotides: 9. Germline loops: CDR1 SEHNR, CDR2 FQNEAQ (reference sequence). The CDR3 coding sequence is TGTGCCAGCAGCCGCCCGCGGGGGTCGGGCACAGATACGCAGTATTTT. This gives the protein CASSRPRGSGTDTQYF.

The sample holds a few counts of this clonotype. The genes are TRBV18 and TRBJ2-2; D is undetermined. V was cut by 6 bases and J by 4 bases, with 15 bases left in between. This CDR3 contains 15 residues. Germline V gives CDR1 KGHSH, CDR2 LQKENI. The CDR3 nucleotides are TGTGCCAGCTCCACCGTGGGGTCTCGCACCGGGGAGCTGTTTTTT. Its translation: CASSTVGSRTGELFF.

Only a few counts were recorded for this clonotype. The chain couples TRBV7-2 to TRBJ2-3; 10 bases match TRBD2. J was trimmed by 2 bases and V by 6 bases; bases with no gene match: 14. This CDR3 has 18 amino acids. Germline V CDR1 and CDR2: SGHTA, FQGNSA. CDR3 in amino acids: CASRRSGGAPWNTDTQYF. The CDR3 DNA sequence: TGTGCCAGCAGGAGAAGCGGGGGGGCACCTTGGAACACAGATACGCAGTATTTT.

This clonotype was seen only a few times. V is TRBV12-3 or TRBV12-4 and J is TRBJ1-6; maybe TRBD1 (5 bases). V was cut by 5 bases and J by 0 bases, with 8 bases left in between. The CDR3 spans 15 residues. CDR3 coding DNA: TGTGCCAGCAGTGGGGCTCTCTCCTATAATTCACCCCTCCACTTT. It is translated as CASSGALSYNSPLHF.